This TCR beta chain was sequenced in a study of low-dose radiotherapy and immunotherapy resistance in tumors. The CDR3 spans 15 residues. The V segment lost 7 bases and the J segment 2 bases; nucleotides outside the gene matches: 11. This clonotype was recorded at least ten times. TRAV and TRBV primers primed cDNA for both TCRalpha and TCRbeta. It was with a constant-region primer and a V-primer adapter that TCRs were amplified over roughly 19 PCR cycles. TCRdb redid the calling of the reads with MiXCR, one entry per CDR3 protein. The sample contains around 100,000 distinct CDR3 sequences, around 21% of which appear only once. Indicated time point: after trial treatment. The treatment: LDRT plus nivolumab, ipilimumab, low-dose cyclophosphamide and aspirin (RACIN trial).

This TCR came from a male donor with prostate cancer. This chain uses TRBV12-3 or TRBV12-4 with TRBJ2-7; TRBD2 matches at 7 bases. Specimen: PBMCs, collected after low-dose radiotherapy plus immunotherapy. The CDR3 protein is CASTHYWGGTYEQYF. The CDR3 DNA reads TGTGCCAGCACTCATTATTGGGGAGGGACCTACGAGCAGTACTTC.